This TCR beta chain appears in the sequencing data of a study of response to subunit inactivated influenza vaccine. Study-wide points: The authors offered the suggestion that each seasonal influenza vaccination recruits few new T cells.

This clonotype was recorded at least ten times. Its target is unknown. V was pared by 2 bases and J by 6 bases, with 18 bases between. Germline CDR1 reads SGHDT; CDR2 reads YYEEEE. This CDR3 is built from 15 residues. TCRdb recomputed calls from the RT-PCR reads with MiXCR, one row per CDR3 protein. Here the sample spans some 550,000 distinct CDR3 sequences, approximately 22% being singletons. This sample was also put to use in a study of T cells expressing NK-cell markers. This second study says: 5'RACE template switching with UMIs produced the TCR beta cDNA.

The starting material was CD4+ T cells sorted from PBMCs, obtained 11 to 12 days after vaccination. This chain links TRBV5-6 with TRBJ2-7; possibly TRBD2 for D (6 bases). The TCR comes from a man aged 45-65 years who received an inactivated influenza vaccine. The CDR3: CASSFARGLVAEQYF. CDR3 nucleotides: TGTGCCAGCAGCTTCGCGAGGGGACTCGTCGCCGAGCAGTACTTC.